The text below deals with one T cell receptor beta chain. Its cognate antigen is unknown. The V and J ends lost 2 bases and 7 bases respectively, with 12 bases between them. This CDR3 contains 13 residues. The data were produced by immunoSEQ multiplex PCR, yet TCRdb's version contains in-frame clones alone and is incomplete. This table holds approximately 70,000 clones, 80% found once. This entry comes from a study of T cell responses to AZD1222 COVID-19 vaccine. Study outcomes and limitations: Clonal diversity was possibly underestimated, and the donors were mostly white British, with more females. Spike-specific TCR depth and breadth grew after two AZD1222 doses.

Second-dose groups at about 4 or about 12 weeks were pooled. This specimen consisted of peripheral blood, obtained 28 days after the second AZD1222 dose. The sequence derives from an adult who received the AZD1222 COVID-19 vaccine. The V call is TRBV12-3 or TRBV12-4, the J call TRBJ2-7; D not certain. DNA of the CDR3: TGTGCCAGCAGTTTATTCGGAACCAAAGAGCAGTACTTC. It encodes CASSLFGTKEQYF.